The clone carrying this TCR beta chain appeared a single time. The investigators reverse transcribed all of the isolated RNA, so they sequenced expressed TCRB transcripts. TCRdb's table, derived via immunoSEQ multiplex PCR, lists solely in-frame clones and lacks some. The data hold 130,000 to 150,000 clones, with around 50% observed a single time. CDR1 and CDR2 from the germline V gene are SGHTA and FQGNSA. V dropped 1 base and J dropped 7; count of bases not matched to a gene: 5. This CDR3 has 15 amino acids. This entry belongs to a study of beta chain features in type 1 diabetes. The receptor was isolated from a young man in good health. Material for sequencing was Tregs from blood. The chain combines TRBV7-2 with TRBJ1-5; 9 bases line up with TRBD1. For the CDR3, the DNA is TGTGCCAGCAGCTTAGACAGGGGGCGGTCACAGCCCCAGCATTTT. This encodes CASSLDRGRSQPQHF. Full variable domain (remainder filled in from reference TRBV7-2 and TRBJ1-5): GAGVSQSPSNKVTEKGKDVELRCDPISGHTALYWYRQSLGQGLEFLIYFQGNSAPDKSGLPSDRFSAERTGGSVSTLTIQRTQQEDSAVYLCASSLDRGRSQPQHFGDGTRLSIL.